Listed below are T cell receptor beta chains from one sample, sequenced in a study of cytomegalovirus exposure and HLA in healthy donors. Using immunoSEQ multiplex PCR, the repertoire was profiled, and TCRdb retains in-frame clones only, with some absent. The sample has around 48,000 clones, and its top ten clones hold approximately 2.4%. Specimen: PBMCs. The receptors were gathered from a female donor in good health and CMV-seronegative. CDR3s leave out the opening cysteine and the closing phenylalanine or tryptophan. Fields, in order: V gene, D gene, CDR3 protein. A D gene is named only where the DNA matches it firmly.

v_gene: TRBV18; d_gene: NA; CDR3aa: ASSHIAGAPPQGYT
v_gene: TRBV9; d_gene: NA; CDR3aa: ASSSSGLGNYGYT
v_gene: TRBV25-1; d_gene: NA; CDR3aa: ASGRGGHGTEAF
v_gene: TRBV30; d_gene: NA; CDR3aa: AWNLPGGGITEAF
v_gene: TRBV6-6; d_gene: NA; CDR3aa: ASSPTDSYGYT
v_gene: TRBV6-5; d_gene: TRBD1; CDR3aa: ASSSRTGGNQPQH
v_gene: TRBV6-1; d_gene: NA; CDR3aa: ASRGFQETQY
v_gene: TRBV6-5; d_gene: TRBD1; CDR3aa: ASSPGETGYQPQH
v_gene: TRBV18; d_gene: TRBD2; CDR3aa: ASSPPGLAGGPGETQY
v_gene: TRBV25-1; d_gene: TRBD1; CDR3aa: ASGGQGRETQY
v_gene: TRBV5-6; d_gene: NA; CDR3aa: ASSFGADTQY
v_gene: TRBV30; d_gene: TRBD1; CDR3aa: AWSAGTGVGEQS
v_gene: TRBV4-1; d_gene: TRBD1; CDR3aa: ASSHPRWGTGPGDTEAF
v_gene: TRBV29-1; d_gene: NA; CDR3aa: SVPSLPREAF
v_gene: TRBV6-5; d_gene: TRBD1; CDR3aa: ASSFDRGLVGSPLH
v_gene: TRBV6-1; d_gene: NA; CDR3aa: ASSAGQANTEAF
v_gene: TRBV5-8; d_gene: NA; CDR3aa: AMTTGQNTDTQY
v_gene: TRBV6-5; d_gene: TRBD1; CDR3aa: ASSRRTGTYEQY
v_gene: TRBV7-2; d_gene: NA; CDR3aa: ARTRPQH
v_gene: TRBV30; d_gene: TRBD1; CDR3aa: AWSLRGRQPQH
v_gene: TRBV19; d_gene: TRBD1; CDR3aa: ASSRTGGPYEQY
v_gene: TRBV5-1; d_gene: TRBD1; CDR3aa: ASSPGGGGTEAF
v_gene: TRBV6-6; d_gene: NA; CDR3aa: ASSRNEAF
v_gene: TRBV6-1; d_gene: NA; CDR3aa: ASSESRLLGALHQPQH
v_gene: TRBV4-3; d_gene: NA; CDR3aa: ASTSGIGAYEQY
v_gene: TRBV15; d_gene: NA; CDR3aa: ATSRDRSPTEAF
v_gene: TRBV9; d_gene: TRBD1; CDR3aa: ASSEGADTEAF
v_gene: TRBV9; d_gene: NA; CDR3aa: ASSVTTGLETQY
v_gene: TRBV29-1; d_gene: TRBD1; CDR3aa: SLARGDTEAF
v_gene: TRBV12-5; d_gene: TRBD1; CDR3aa: ASGPGTGTYNEQF
v_gene: TRBV6-6; d_gene: NA; CDR3aa: ASSYKPNEGTEAF
v_gene: TRBV7-2; d_gene: TRBD1; CDR3aa: ASSPTGLGQPQH
v_gene: TRBV27; d_gene: TRBD1; CDR3aa: ASSSSQGFRRPQH
v_gene: TRBV7-9; d_gene: TRBD2; CDR3aa: ASSLRGVDLY
v_gene: TRBV12-5; d_gene: NA; CDR3aa: ASGYKTDTQY
v_gene: TRBV4-3; d_gene: NA; CDR3aa: ASSQAPGTSIDNSPLH
v_gene: TRBV5-1; d_gene: TRBD2; CDR3aa: ASSLRLAGGADTQY
v_gene: TRBV29-1; d_gene: TRBD1; CDR3aa: SVEDRDYEQY
v_gene: TRBV27; d_gene: TRBD1; CDR3aa: ASSVYQGASIYGYT
v_gene: TRBV29-1; d_gene: NA; CDR3aa: SVETGSGLTDTQY
v_gene: TRBV30; d_gene: NA; CDR3aa: AWSVRGNEAF
v_gene: TRBV27; d_gene: NA; CDR3aa: ASSLFGGSVYEQY
v_gene: TRBV11-3; d_gene: TRBD1; CDR3aa: ASRPTGDEQY
v_gene: TRBV4-2; d_gene: NA; CDR3aa: ASSQESGGGTDTQY